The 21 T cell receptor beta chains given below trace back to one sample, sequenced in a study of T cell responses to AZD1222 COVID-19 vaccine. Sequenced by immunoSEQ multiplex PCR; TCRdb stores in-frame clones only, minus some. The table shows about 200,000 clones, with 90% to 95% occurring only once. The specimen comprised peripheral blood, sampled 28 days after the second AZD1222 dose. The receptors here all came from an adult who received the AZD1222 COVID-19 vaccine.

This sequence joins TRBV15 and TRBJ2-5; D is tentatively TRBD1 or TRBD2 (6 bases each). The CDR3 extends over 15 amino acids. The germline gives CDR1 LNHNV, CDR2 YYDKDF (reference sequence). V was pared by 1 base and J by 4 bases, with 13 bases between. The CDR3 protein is CATSRGGADLETQYF. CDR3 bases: TGTGCCACCAGCAGAGGGGGGGCGGATTTAGAGACCCAGTACTTC.

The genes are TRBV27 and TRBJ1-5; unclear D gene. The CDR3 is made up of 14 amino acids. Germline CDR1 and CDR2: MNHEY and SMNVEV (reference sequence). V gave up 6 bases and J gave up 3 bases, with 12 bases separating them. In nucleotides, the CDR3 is TGTGCCAGCAGCGCCGGCCCAGCCAATCAGCCCCAGCATTTT. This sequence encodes CASSAGPANQPQHF.

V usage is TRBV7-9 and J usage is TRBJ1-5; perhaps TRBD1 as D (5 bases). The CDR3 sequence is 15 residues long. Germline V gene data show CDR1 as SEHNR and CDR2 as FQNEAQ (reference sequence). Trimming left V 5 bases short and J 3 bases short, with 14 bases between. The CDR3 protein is CASSNQGGNNQPQHF. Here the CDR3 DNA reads TGTGCCAGCAGCAATCAGGGTGGAAACAATCAGCCCCAGCATTTT.

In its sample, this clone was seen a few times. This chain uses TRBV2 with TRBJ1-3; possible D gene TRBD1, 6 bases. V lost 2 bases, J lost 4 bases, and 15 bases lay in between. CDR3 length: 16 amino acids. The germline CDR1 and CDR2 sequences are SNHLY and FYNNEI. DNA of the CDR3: TGTGCCAGCAGTGAATCGGGGGCTGGTTCCGGAAACACCATATATTTT. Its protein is CASSESGAGSGNTIYF. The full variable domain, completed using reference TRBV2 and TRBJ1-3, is EPEVTQTPSHQVTQMGQEVILRCVPISNHLYFYWYRQILGQKVEFLVSFYNNEISEKSEIFDDQFSVERPDGSNFTLKIRSTKLEDSAMYFCASSESGAGSGNTIYFGEGSWLTVV.

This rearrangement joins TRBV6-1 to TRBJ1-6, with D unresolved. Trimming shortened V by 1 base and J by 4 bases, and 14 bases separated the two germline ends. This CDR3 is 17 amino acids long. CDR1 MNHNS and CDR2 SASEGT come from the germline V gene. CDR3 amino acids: CASSEGLGNGYNSPLHF. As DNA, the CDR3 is TGTGCCAGCAGTGAAGGATTGGGGAACGGGTATAATTCACCCCTCCACTTT.

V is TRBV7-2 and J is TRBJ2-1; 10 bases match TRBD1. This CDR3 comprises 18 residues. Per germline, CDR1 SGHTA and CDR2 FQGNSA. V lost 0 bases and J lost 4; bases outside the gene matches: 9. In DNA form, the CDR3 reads TGTGCCAGCAGCTTAGCAGTGGTTGGGACAGGGGCGTACAATGAGCAGTTCTTC. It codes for CASSLAVVGTGAYNEQFF.

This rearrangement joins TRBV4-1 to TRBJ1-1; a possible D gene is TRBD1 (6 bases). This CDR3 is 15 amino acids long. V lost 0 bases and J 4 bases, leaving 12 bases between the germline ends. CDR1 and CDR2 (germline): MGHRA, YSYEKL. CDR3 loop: CASSQEGRGSTEAFF. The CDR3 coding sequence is TGCGCCAGCAGCCAAGAGGGTAGGGGGTCCACTGAAGCTTTCTTT.

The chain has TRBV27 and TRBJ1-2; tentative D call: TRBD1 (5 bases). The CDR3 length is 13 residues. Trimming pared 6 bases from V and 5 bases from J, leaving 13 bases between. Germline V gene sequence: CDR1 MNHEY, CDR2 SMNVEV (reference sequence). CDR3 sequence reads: CASSPGGEYGYTF. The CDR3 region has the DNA TGTGCCAGCAGCCCCGGGGGGGAGTATGGCTACACCTTC.

CDR3 coding DNA: TGCGCCAGCAGGTCCTCCTCTCAGGGGGGACCCCTCCACTTT. Translation gives CASRSSSQGGPLHF. The V call is TRBV5-1, the J call TRBJ1-6; 7 nucleotides align to TRBD1. CDR1 is SGHRS, CDR2 YFSETQ, per germline. V shed 5 bases and J 12 bases; nucleotides not matched to a gene: 11. This CDR3 comprises 14 residues.

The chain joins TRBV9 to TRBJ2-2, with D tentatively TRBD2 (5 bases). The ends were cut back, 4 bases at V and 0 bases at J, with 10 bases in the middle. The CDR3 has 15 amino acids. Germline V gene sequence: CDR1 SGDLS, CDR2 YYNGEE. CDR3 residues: CASSRGPTNTGELFF. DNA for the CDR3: TGTGCCAGCAGCCGAGGGCCGACGAACACCGGGGAGCTGTTTTTT.

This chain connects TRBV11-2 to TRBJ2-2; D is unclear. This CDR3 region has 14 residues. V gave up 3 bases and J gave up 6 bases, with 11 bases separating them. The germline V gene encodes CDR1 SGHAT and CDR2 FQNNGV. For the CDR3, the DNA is TGTGCCAGCAGCTTGGGCTTAAGAGCCGGGGAGCTGTTTTTT. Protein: CASSLGLRAGELFF.

The CDR3 reads CASSDQGNTEAFF. Written as DNA, the CDR3 is TGTGCCAGCAGCGATCAGGGGAACACTGAAGCTTTCTTT. The chain couples TRBV6-5 to TRBJ1-1; weak D call: TRBD1 (5 bases). Between the trimmed V and J ends, which lost 6 bases and 1 base, there was a span of 9 bases. The CDR3 runs 13 residues. Germline V lookup: CDR1 MNHEY, CDR2 SVGAGI.

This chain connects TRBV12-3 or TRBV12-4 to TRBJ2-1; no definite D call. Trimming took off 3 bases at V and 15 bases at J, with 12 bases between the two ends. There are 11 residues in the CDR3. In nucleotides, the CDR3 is TGTGCCAGCAGTTTGAACGCTCTCCCGTTCTTC. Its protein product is CASSLNALPFF.

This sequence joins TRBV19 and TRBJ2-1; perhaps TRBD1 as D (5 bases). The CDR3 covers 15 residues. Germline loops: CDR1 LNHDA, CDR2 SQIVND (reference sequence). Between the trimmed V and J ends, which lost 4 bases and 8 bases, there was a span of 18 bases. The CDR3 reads CASSTVGVEEYEQFF. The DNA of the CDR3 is TGTGCCAGTAGTACAGTAGGGGTCGAGGAGTATGAGCAGTTCTTC.

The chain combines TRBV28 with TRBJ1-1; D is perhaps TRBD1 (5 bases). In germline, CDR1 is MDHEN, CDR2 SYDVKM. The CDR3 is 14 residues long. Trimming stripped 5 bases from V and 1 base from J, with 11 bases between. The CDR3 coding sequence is TGTGCCAGCAGTGCAGAGACAGAGAACACTGAAGCTTTCTTT. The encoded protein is CASSAETENTEAFF.

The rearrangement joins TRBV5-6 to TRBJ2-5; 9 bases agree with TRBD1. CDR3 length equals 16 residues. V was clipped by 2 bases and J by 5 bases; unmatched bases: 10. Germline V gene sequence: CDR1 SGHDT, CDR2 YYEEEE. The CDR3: CASSFPGQGIKETQYF. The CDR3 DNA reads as TGTGCCAGCAGCTTCCCCGGACAGGGGATAAAGGAGACCCAGTACTTC.

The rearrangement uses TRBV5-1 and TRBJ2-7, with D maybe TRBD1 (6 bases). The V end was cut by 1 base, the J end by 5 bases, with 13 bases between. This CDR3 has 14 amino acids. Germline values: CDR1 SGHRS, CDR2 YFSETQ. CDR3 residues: CASSLMAGDHEQYF. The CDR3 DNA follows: TGCGCCAGCAGCTTGATGGCAGGGGACCACGAGCAGTACTTC.

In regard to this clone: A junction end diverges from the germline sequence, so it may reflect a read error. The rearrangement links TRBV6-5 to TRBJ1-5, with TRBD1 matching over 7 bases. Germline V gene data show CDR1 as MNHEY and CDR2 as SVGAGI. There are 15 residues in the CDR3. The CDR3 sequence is CASTYKQGQDQPQHF. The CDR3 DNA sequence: TGTGCGAGCACTTATAAACAGGGGCAAGATCAGCCCCAGCATTTT.

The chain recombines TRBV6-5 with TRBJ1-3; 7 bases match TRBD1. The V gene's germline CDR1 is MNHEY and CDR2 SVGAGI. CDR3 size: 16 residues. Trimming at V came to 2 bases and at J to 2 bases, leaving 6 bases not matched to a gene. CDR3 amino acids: CASSYLKTGTGNTIYF. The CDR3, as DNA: TGTGCCAGCAGTTACCTAAAGACAGGGACTGGAAACACCATATATTTT.

The CDR3 bases are TGCAGTGCTAGTCTGGGTTTGGGGACAGATACGCAGTATTTT. It codes for CSASLGLGTDTQYF. The chain couples TRBV20-1 to TRBJ2-3; D is unclear. CDR1 is DFQATT and CDR2 is SNEGSKA in the germline V gene (reference sequence). Trimming took 3 bases from V and 3 from J, leaving 13 bases between them. The CDR3 runs 14 residues.

The CDR3 DNA reads TGTGCCAGCAGGGAGGGGTTGTATAGTAATTCACCCCTCCACTTT. This gives the protein CASREGLYSNSPLHF. The chain links TRBV6-5 to TRBJ1-6; a weak D match, TRBD1 (5 bases). Germline V gene lookup returns CDR1 MNHEY and CDR2 SVGAGI. Trimming shortened V by 6 bases and J by 6 bases, and 15 bases separated the two germline ends. The CDR3 is 15 amino acids.